This T cell receptor (beta chain) was retrieved from a study of cytomegalovirus exposure and HLA in healthy donors. Germline assignment: CDR1 LNHDA and CDR2 SQIVND (reference sequence). The CDR3 consists of 13 residues. V was shortened by 8 bases and J by 0 bases, with 10 bases between the two germline ends. PCR involved 60 Vbeta and 13 Jbeta primers. TCRdb's table, derived via immunoSEQ multiplex PCR, lists solely in-frame clones and lacks some. The sample lists almost 200,000 clones, roughly 77% occurring once. Input material: PBMCs. The V and J genes are TRBV19 and TRBJ1-1; D possibly corresponds to TRBD1 (5 bases). The sequence was obtained from a male donor in good health and CMV-seropositive. The CDR3 coding sequence is TGTGCCAGTCACCGGGGGGTGAACACTGAAGCTTTCTTT. As protein: CASHRGVNTEAFF.